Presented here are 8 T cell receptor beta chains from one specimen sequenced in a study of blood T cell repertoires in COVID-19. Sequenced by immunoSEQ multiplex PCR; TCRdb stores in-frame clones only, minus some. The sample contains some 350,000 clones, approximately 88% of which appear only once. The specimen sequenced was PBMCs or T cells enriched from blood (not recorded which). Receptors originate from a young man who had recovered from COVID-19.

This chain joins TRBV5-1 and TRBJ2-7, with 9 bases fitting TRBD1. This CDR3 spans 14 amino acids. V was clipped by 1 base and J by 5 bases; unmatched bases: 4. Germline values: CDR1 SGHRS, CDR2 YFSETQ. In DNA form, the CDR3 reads TGCGCCAGCAGCTTGTCAGGACAGGGGAACGAGCAGTACTTC. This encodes CASSLSGQGNEQYF.

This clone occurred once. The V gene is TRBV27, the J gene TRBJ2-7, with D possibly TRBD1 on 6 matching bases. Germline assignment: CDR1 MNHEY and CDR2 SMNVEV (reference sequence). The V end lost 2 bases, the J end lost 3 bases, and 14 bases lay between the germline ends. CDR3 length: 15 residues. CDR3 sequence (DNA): TGTGCCAGCAGTTTAAGGGGAACAGGGCACTACGAGCAGTACTTC. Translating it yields CASSLRGTGHYEQYF.

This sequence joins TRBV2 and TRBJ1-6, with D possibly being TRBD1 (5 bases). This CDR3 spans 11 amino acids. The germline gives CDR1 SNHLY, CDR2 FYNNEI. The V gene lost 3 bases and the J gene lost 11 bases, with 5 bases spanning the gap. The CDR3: CASSDRAPLHF. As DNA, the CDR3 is TGTGCCAGCAGTGACAGGGCACCCCTCCACTTT.

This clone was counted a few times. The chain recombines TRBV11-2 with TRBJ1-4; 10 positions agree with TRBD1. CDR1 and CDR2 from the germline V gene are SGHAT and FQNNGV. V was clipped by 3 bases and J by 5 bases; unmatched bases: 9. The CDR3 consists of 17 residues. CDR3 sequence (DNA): TGTGCCAGCAGCTTTCCCCGACAGGGGGCACCCAATGAAAAACTGTTTTTT. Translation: CASSFPRQGAPNEKLFF.

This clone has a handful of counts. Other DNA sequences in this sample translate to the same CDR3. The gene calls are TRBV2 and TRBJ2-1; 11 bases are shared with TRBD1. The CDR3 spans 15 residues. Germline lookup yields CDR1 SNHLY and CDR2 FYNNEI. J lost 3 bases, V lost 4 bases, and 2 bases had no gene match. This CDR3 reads CASSAGTGGYNEQFF. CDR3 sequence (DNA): TGTGCCAGCAGTGCGGGGACAGGGGGCTACAATGAGCAGTTCTTC.

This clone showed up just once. For the CDR3, the DNA is TGTGCCAGTAGTACGAAGACAGTGGTGGGCTATGGCTACACCTTC. Protein sequence: CASSTKTVVGYGYTF. V gene TRBV19 combines with J gene TRBJ1-2; TRBD1 might be the D (5 bases). The V gene's germline CDR1 is LNHDA and CDR2 SQIVND (reference sequence). The CDR3 consists of 15 residues. The V and J ends lost 4 bases and 4 bases respectively, with 16 bases between them.

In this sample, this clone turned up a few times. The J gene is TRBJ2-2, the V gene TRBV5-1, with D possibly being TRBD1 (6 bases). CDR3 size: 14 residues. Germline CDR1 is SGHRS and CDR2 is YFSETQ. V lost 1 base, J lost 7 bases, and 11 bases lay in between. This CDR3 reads CASSLQGTGGELFF. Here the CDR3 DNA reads TGCGCCAGCAGCTTGCAGGGGACGGGCGGGGAGCTGTTTTTT.

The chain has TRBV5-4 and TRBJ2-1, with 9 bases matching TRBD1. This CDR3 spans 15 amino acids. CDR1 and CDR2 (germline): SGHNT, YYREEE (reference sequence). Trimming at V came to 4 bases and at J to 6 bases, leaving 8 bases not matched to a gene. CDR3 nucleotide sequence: TGTGCCAGCAGCGTTAGGACAGGGGAGGCCAATGAGCAGTTCTTC. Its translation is CASSVRTGEANEQFF.